These 25 T cell receptor beta chains originate from one sample sequenced in a study of OX40 agonist ivuxolimab in advanced cancers. Here immunoSEQ multiplex PCR was the method, and the copy in TCRdb shows in-frame clones only, minus some. Among more than 60,000 clones listed, more than 65% were seen once. Sequenced material: CD4+ or CD8+ T cells sorted from blood, taken in a trial of the OX40 agonist ivuxolimab. The receptor source for this set is an adult with an advanced solid tumor such as melanoma, head and neck, liver or kidney cancer.

The chain couples TRBV15 to TRBJ1-5; a possible D gene is TRBD1 (6 bases). From germline, CDR1 is LNHNV and CDR2 YYDKDF (reference sequence). The CDR3 length is 17 residues. Between the trimmed V and J ends, which lost 1 base and 0 bases, there was a span of 13 bases. The CDR3 is CATSRAPGTLSNQPQHF. CDR3 in DNA: TGTGCCACCAGCAGAGCCCCCGGGACACTTAGCAATCAGCCCCAGCATTTT. Drawing the rest from reference TRBV15 and TRBJ1-5, the complete variable domain is DAMVIQNPRYQVTQFGKPVTLSCSQTLNHNVMYWYQQKSSQAPKLLFHYYDKDFNNEADTPDNFQSRRPNTSFCFLDIRSPGLGDTAMYLCATSRAPGTLSNQPQHFGDGTRLSIL.

This sequence joins TRBV6-1 and TRBJ1-2; the D gene is possibly TRBD1 (5 bases). Germline V gene data show CDR1 as MNHNS and CDR2 as SASEGT. The ends were cut back, 6 bases at V and 8 bases at J, with 22 bases in the middle. The CDR3 has 15 amino acids. CDR3 in DNA: TGTGCCAGCAGCCCCGAGACCGTCAGGGTAGAGGGCTACACCTTC. Protein product: CASSPETVRVEGYTF.

V is TRBV5-8 and J is TRBJ2-7, with 12 bases matching TRBD2. This CDR3 comprises 15 residues. J gave up 6 bases and V 1 base, and 5 bases lay outside the gene matches. CDR1 is SGHTS and CDR2 is YDEGEE in the germline V gene. In nucleotides, the CDR3 is TGTGCCAGCAGCTTGCTAGCGGGGGGGCTTGGCGAGCAGTACTTC. This sequence encodes CASSLLAGGLGEQYF.

A word on this clone: Germline is not matched at one junction end, which may reflect a read error. The chain is built from TRBV28 and TRBJ2-4, with D perhaps being TRBD1 or TRBD2 (5 bases each). CDR3 length: 18 amino acids. Germline assignment: CDR1 MDHEN and CDR2 SYDVKM. The CDR3 here is CASSFSPLTGTARNIQYF. The CDR3, as DNA: TGTGCCAGCAGTTTTTCCCCCCTCACCGGGACCGCCAGAAACATTCAGTACTTC.

A few counts support this clone. The chain joins TRBV9 to TRBJ2-7; a weak D match, TRBD1 (6 bases). Germline V gene lookup returns CDR1 SGDLS and CDR2 YYNGEE. The length of the CDR3 is 13 residues. With 4 bases removed from V and 0 bases from J, the gap between germline ends came to 8 bases. CDR3 nucleotide sequence: TGTGCCAGCAGCAGGGGGATCTCCTACGAGCAGTACTTC. Translating gives CASSRGISYEQYF.

The V gene is TRBV6-1, the J gene TRBJ1-1, with D possibly TRBD1 on 6 matching bases. Trimming cost V 4 bases and J 5 bases, with 20 bases left between them. This CDR3 is 16 amino acids long. Germline lookup yields CDR1 MNHNS and CDR2 SASEGT. The CDR3 loop reads CASSGQRGARGTEAFF. The CDR3 DNA reads as TGTGCCAGCAGTGGACAGCGTGGGGCGAGGGGGACTGAAGCTTTCTTT.

This chain links TRBV7-3 with TRBJ2-2, with 7 positions matching TRBD1. CDR1 is SGHTA, CDR2 FQGTGA, per germline. This CDR3 comprises 16 residues. Losses at the gene ends were 2 bases for V and 6 bases for J; bases not matched to a gene: 9. The CDR3 spells CASSLSPTGLAGELFF. Written as DNA, the CDR3 is TGTGCCAGCAGCTTATCACCGACAGGGCTAGCCGGGGAGCTGTTTTTT. Variable domain in full (rest from reference TRBV7-3 and TRBJ2-2): GAGVSQTPSNKVTEKGKYVELRCDPISGHTALYWYRQSLGQGPEFLIYFQGTGAADDSGLPNDRFFAVRPEGSVSTLKIQRTERGDSAVYLCASSLSPTGLAGELFFGEGSRLTVL.

This chain connects TRBV7-6 to TRBJ1-6, with 7 bases aligning to TRBD1. Germline CDR1 reads SGHVS; CDR2 reads FNYEAQ. The ends lost 4 bases at V and 7 bases at J; junction bases unmatched: 1. The CDR3 has 13 residues. The CDR3 spells CASSSTGNSPLHF. CDR3 bases: TGTGCCAGCAGCTCGACAGGGAATTCACCCCTCCACTTT. Combining the CDR3 with reference TRBV7-6 and TRBJ1-6 gives the whole variable domain GAGVSQSPRYKVTKRGQDVALRCDPISGHVSLYWYRQALGQGPEFLTYFNYEAQQDKSGLPNDRFSAERPEGSISTLTIQRTEQRDSAMYRCASSSTGNSPLHFGNGTRLTVT.

The gene calls are TRBV9 and TRBJ2-2; D not resolved. The germline V and J ends were trimmed by 3 bases and 3 bases, with 15 bases remaining between them. The CDR3 consists of 16 residues. Germline-derived CDR1 and CDR2 are SGDLS and YYNGEE. The CDR3 nucleotides read TGTGCCAGCAGCGGTGGAATTTTGGGTGACACCGGGGAGCTGTTTTTT. Its protein is CASSGGILGDTGELFF. The complete variable domain, with remaining parts taken from reference TRBV9 and TRBJ2-2, reads DSGVTQTPKHLITATGQRVTLRCSPRSGDLSVYWYQQSLDQGLQFLIQYYNGEERAKGNILERFSAQQFPDLHSELNLSSLELGDSALYFCASSGGILGDTGELFFGEGSRLTVL.

The chain employs TRBV9 and TRBJ1-2; TRBD1 matches 7 bases. V shed 6 bases and J 9 bases; nucleotides not matched to a gene: 23. Germline V gene lookup returns CDR1 SGDLS and CDR2 YYNGEE. CDR3 length: 17 residues. The CDR3 bases are TGTGCCAGCACCAGAAGAGACTGGACAGGACCGAGTTCGAGCTACACCTTC. Translated: CASTRRDWTGPSSSYTF.

This chain connects TRBV7-2 to TRBJ1-2; D uncertain. V lost 1 base, J lost 5 bases, and 17 bases lay in between. Germline CDR1 and CDR2: SGHTA and FQGNSA. This CDR3 is 16 amino acids long. DNA of the CDR3: TGTGCCAGCAGCTTAGGGCCGGCGGGCTCTGGGTATGGCTACACCTTC. This translates into CASSLGPAGSGYGYTF.

The V call is TRBV5-4, the J call TRBJ2-3; 11 bases match TRBD2. Per the germline V gene, CDR1 is SGHNT and CDR2 is YYREEE (reference sequence). Losses at the gene ends were 2 bases for V and 7 bases for J; bases not matched to a gene: 6. This CDR3 comprises 15 residues. CDR3 loop: CASSFSGGASYTQYF. For the CDR3, the DNA is TGTGCCAGCAGCTTTAGCGGGGGGGCCTCTTATACGCAGTATTTT. The variable domain in full, completed from reference TRBV5-4 and TRBJ2-3, reads ETGVTQSPTHLIKTRGQQVTLRCSSQSGHNTVSWYQQALGQGPQFIFQYYREEENGRGNFPPRFSGLQFPNYSSELNVNALELDDSALYLCASSFSGGASYTQYFGPGTRLTVL.

The rearrangement uses TRBV7-2 and TRBJ2-7; D may match TRBD1 or TRBD2 (5 bases each). Germline CDR1 and CDR2: SGHTA and FQGNSA. V lost 3 bases to trimming and J lost 2 bases, with 14 bases between them. The CDR3 totals 15 residues. CDR3 residues: CASSFMGEGTYEQYF. The CDR3 DNA sequence: TGTGCCAGCAGCTTTATGGGAGAGGGGACCTACGAGCAGTACTTC.

The chain couples TRBV5-6 to TRBJ1-2, with TRBD1 matching over 9 bases. Unmatched junction bases numbered 9, after V lost 5 bases and J lost 7 bases. Germline CDR1 SGHDT, CDR2 YYEEEE. CDR3 length: 14 residues. CDR3 in DNA: TGTGCCAGCAGGTTACAGGGGGCTAGATTTGGCTACACCTTC. Translating it yields CASRLQGARFGYTF.

The chain couples TRBV29-1 to TRBJ2-2; no clear D. The V and J ends lost 5 bases and 3 bases respectively, with 7 bases between them. This CDR3 has 12 residues. Germline loops: CDR1 SQVTM, CDR2 ANQGSEA. The CDR3 loop reads CSVTSDTGELFF. The CDR3 region has the DNA TGCAGCGTTACTTCAGACACCGGGGAGCTGTTTTTT.

The genes are TRBV5-1 and TRBJ1-1; 8 positions agree with TRBD1. The CDR3 spans 15 residues. Germline V gene data show CDR1 as SGHRS and CDR2 as YFSETQ. V was pared by 0 bases and J by 1 base, with 2 bases of the junction left unmatched. The CDR3 nucleotides read TGCGCCAGCAGCTTGGGTGGACAGGGGAACACTGAAGCTTTCTTT. Protein: CASSLGGQGNTEAFF.

This chain links TRBV6-5 with TRBJ1-1; D is possibly TRBD1 (6 bases). CDR3 length: 14 amino acids. With 6 bases removed from V and 4 bases from J, the gap between germline ends came to 15 bases. Per germline, CDR1 MNHEY and CDR2 SVGAGI. CDR3 coding DNA: TGTGCCAGCAGATTACAGGGAGACGGCACTGAAGCTTTCTTT. Translating gives CASRLQGDGTEAFF.

This chain joins TRBV15 and TRBJ2-7; tentatively, D is TRBD1 or TRBD2 (5 bases each). The CDR3 is made up of 15 amino acids. Germline V gene lookup returns CDR1 LNHNV and CDR2 YYDKDF (reference sequence). Trimming pared 3 bases from V and 2 bases from J, leaving 14 bases between. The CDR3 reads CATSRERGGAYEQYF. The DNA for the CDR3 is TGTGCCACCAGCAGGGAACGGGGCGGAGCCTACGAGCAGTACTTC. The whole variable domain, filled in from reference TRBV15 and TRBJ2-7, reads DAMVIQNPRYQVTQFGKPVTLSCSQTLNHNVMYWYQQKSSQAPKLLFHYYDKDFNNEADTPDNFQSRRPNTSFCFLDIRSPGLGDTAMYLCATSRERGGAYEQYFGPGTRLTVT.

V is TRBV23-1 and J is TRBJ2-7, with D uncertain. TRBV23-1 is known as an ORF, though its function is uncertain. The CDR3 spans 14 residues. The V gene lost 2 bases and the J gene lost 2 bases, with 10 bases spanning the gap. The CDR3 sequence is CASSQERSTYEQYF. The DNA for the CDR3 is TGCGCCAGCAGTCAAGAAAGGTCCACCTACGAGCAGTACTTC.

This clone was counted once. The V call is TRBV19, the J call TRBJ2-2; D gene uncertain. The CDR3 covers 14 residues. In germline, CDR1 is LNHDA, CDR2 SQIVND (reference sequence). V shed 4 bases and J shed 6 bases, with 12 bases lying between them. CDR3 in amino acids: CASSTIPRAGELFF. The DNA for the CDR3 is TGTGCCAGTAGTACGATCCCCCGAGCCGGGGAGCTGTTTTTT.

The chain employs TRBV29-1 and TRBJ1-1; the match to TRBD1 covers 10 bases. J lost 6 bases, V lost 4 bases, and 2 bases had no gene match. Germline CDR1 is SQVTM and CDR2 is ANQGSEA. The CDR3 covers 12 residues. CDR3: CSVGQGAPEAFF. Written as DNA, the CDR3 is TGCAGCGTTGGACAGGGGGCGCCTGAAGCTTTCTTT. The whole variable domain, filled in from reference TRBV29-1 and TRBJ1-1, reads SAVISQKPSRDICQRGTSLTIQCQVDSQVTMMFWYRQQPGQSLTLIATANQGSEATYESGFVIDKFPISRPNLTFSTLTVSNMSPEDSSIYLCSVGQGAPEAFFGQGTRLTVV.

This chain joins TRBV5-1 and TRBJ1-6; perhaps TRBD1 as D (6 bases). V was trimmed by 0 bases and J by 8 bases, leaving 12 bases between them. Germline V gene sequence: CDR1 SGHRS, CDR2 YFSETQ. The CDR3 contains 15 residues. The CDR3 region has the DNA TGCGCCAGCAGCTTGGAGTCAGGGGAGCATTCACCCCTCCACTTT. It codes for CASSLESGEHSPLHF.

The chain recombines TRBV7-2 with TRBJ1-3; no clear D. The CDR3 loop spans 16 amino acids. Germline V lookup: CDR1 SGHTA, CDR2 FQGNSA. V was pared by 1 base and J by 0 bases, with 10 bases between. CDR3 nucleotide sequence: TGTGCCAGCAGCTTAGATAAGGGCAGCTCTGGAAACACCATATATTTT. It is translated as CASSLDKGSSGNTIYF.

The chain combines TRBV7-2 with TRBJ1-2; possible D gene TRBD1, 6 bases. The V end lost 5 bases, the J end lost 0 bases, and 25 bases lay between the germline ends. From germline, CDR1 is SGHTA and CDR2 FQGNSA. The CDR3 totals 19 residues. The CDR3 is CASSQGGMAGTISNYGYTF. The CDR3 nucleotides are TGTGCCAGCAGCCAAGGGGGGATGGCAGGGACCATTTCTAACTATGGCTACACCTTC.

The chain employs TRBV28 and TRBJ1-2, with TRBD1 as a possible D gene (5 bases). V lost 7 bases and J lost 8, with 17 bases in between. CDR1 MDHEN and CDR2 SYDVKM come from the germline V gene. The CDR3 runs to 13 residues. The CDR3 loop is CASTRGGARGYTF. DNA for the CDR3: TGTGCCAGCACCCGCGGGGGTGCGCGCGGCTACACCTTC.